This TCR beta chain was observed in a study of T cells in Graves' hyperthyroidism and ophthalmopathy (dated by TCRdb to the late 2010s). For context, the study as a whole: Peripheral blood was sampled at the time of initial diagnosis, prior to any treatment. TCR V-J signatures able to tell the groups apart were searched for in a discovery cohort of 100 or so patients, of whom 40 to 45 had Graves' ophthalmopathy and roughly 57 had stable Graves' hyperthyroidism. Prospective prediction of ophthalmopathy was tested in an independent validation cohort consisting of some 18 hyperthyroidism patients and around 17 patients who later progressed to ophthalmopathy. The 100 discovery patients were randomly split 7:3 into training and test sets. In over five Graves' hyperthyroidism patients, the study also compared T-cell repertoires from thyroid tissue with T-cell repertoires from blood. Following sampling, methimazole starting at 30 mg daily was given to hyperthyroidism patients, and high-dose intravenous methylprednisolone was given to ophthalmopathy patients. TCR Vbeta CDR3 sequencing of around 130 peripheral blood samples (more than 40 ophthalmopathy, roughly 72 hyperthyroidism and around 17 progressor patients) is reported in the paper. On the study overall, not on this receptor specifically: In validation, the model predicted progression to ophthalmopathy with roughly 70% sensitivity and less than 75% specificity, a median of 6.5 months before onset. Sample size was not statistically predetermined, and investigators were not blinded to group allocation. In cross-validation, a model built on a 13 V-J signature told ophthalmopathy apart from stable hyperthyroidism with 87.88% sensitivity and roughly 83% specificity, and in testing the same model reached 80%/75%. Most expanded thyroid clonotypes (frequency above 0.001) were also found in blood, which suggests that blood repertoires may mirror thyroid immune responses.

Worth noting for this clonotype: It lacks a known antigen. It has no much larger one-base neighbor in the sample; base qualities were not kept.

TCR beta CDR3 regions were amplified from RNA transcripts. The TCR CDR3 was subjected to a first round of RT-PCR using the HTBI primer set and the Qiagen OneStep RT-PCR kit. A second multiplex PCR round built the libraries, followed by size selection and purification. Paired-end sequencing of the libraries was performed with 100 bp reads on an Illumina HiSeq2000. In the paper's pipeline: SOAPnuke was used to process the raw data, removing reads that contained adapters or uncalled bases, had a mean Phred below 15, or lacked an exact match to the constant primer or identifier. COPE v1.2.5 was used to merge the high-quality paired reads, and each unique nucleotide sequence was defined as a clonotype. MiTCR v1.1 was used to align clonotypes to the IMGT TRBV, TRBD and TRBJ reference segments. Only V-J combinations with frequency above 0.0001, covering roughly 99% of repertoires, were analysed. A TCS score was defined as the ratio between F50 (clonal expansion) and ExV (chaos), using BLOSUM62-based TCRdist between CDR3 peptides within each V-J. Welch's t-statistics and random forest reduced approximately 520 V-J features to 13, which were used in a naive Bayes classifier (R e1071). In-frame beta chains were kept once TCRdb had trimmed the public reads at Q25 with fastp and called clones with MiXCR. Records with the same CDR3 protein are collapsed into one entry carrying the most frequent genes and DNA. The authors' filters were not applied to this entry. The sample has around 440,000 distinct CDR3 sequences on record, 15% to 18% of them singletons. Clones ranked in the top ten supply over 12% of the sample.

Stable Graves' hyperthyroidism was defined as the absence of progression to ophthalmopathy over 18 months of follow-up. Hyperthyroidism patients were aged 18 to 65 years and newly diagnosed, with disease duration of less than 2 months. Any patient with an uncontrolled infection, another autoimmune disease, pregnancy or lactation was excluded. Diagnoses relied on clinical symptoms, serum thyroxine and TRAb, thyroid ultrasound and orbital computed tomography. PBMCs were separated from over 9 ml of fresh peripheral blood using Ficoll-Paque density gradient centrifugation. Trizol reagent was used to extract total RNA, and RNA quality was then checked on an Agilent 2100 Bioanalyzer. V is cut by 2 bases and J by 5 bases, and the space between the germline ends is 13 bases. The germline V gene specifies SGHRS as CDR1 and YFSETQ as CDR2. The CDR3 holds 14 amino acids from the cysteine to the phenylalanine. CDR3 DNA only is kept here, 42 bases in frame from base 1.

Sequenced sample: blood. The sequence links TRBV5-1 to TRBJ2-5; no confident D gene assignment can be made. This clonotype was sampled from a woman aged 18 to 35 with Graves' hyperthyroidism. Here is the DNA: TGCGCCAGCAGCTTCCGGACGGTAGGCGAGACCCAGTACTTC. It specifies CASSFRTVGETQYF.